The 18 T cell receptor beta chains listed next were all sequenced from one sample in a study of response to subunit inactivated influenza vaccine. One entry per CDR3 protein results from TCRdb running MiXCR on the RT-PCR reads. The table shows around 600,000 distinct CDR3 sequences, with about 10% occurring only once. These data also formed part of another study, on T cells expressing NK-cell markers. That report notes: UMIs accompanied the 5'RACE template switching by which TCR beta cDNA was made.

The sequences come from PBMCs from blood, collected on the day of vaccination. The source of these receptors is a man aged 45-65 years who received an inactivated influenza vaccine.

A few counts support this clonotype. The chain uses TRBV10-3 and TRBJ2-1; TRBD1 agrees at 8 bases. Germline V gene lookup returns CDR1 ENHRY and CDR2 SYGVKD. This CDR3 has 14 amino acids. Trimming removed 6 bases from V and 9 bases from J; junction bases left unmatched: 10. CDR3: CAISTGQAESEQFF. The CDR3 DNA is TGTGCCATCAGCACGGGACAGGCAGAGAGTGAGCAGTTCTTC.

The table lists this clonotype with a few counts. The chain has TRBV5-1 and TRBJ2-1, with a tentative D call TRBD1 (6 bases). CDR1 SGHRS and CDR2 YFSETQ come from the germline V gene. CDR3 length equals 15 residues. V gave up 8 bases and J gave up 9 bases, with 24 bases separating them. The CDR3 here is CASEKSGAGVGEQFF. The CDR3 DNA is TGCGCCAGTGAAAAATCCGGGGCAGGGGTTGGTGAGCAGTTCTTC. Looking up the rest from reference TRBV5-1 and TRBJ2-1 gives the full variable domain: KAGVTQTPRYLIKTRGQQVTLSCSPISGHRSVSWYQQTPGQGLQFLFEYFSETQRNKGNFPGRFSGRQFSNSRSEMNVSTLELGDSALYLCASEKSGAGVGEQFFGPGTRLTVL.

This clonotype was counted between two and nine times. The chain combines TRBV5-1 with TRBJ2-1; 13 bases agree with TRBD2. The germline CDR1 and CDR2 sequences are SGHRS and YFSETQ. The CDR3 loop spans 18 amino acids. The trim removed 0 bases at V and 5 bases at J, leaving 8 bases unmatched. CDR3: CASSLGLAGGFINNEQFF. Here the CDR3 DNA reads TGCGCCAGCAGCTTGGGACTAGCGGGGGGTTTTATTAACAATGAGCAGTTCTTC.

This clonotype has only a few counts. The CDR3 DNA is TGTGCCAGTAGCACAGGGGGCCCCGCGGGGCTGTTTTTT. Translated: CASSTGGPAGLFF. The chain is built from TRBV19 and TRBJ2-2; 9 bases align to TRBD1. Germline trimming cut 6 bases from V and 13 bases from J; bases unmatched to any gene: 9. The CDR3 spans 13 residues. Germline V gene data show CDR1 as LNHDA and CDR2 as SQIVND (reference sequence).

V is TRBV5-1 and J is TRBJ2-2; unclear D gene. The CDR3 runs 13 residues. With 0 bases removed from V and 7 bases from J, the gap between germline ends came to 7 bases. Germline V gene lookup returns CDR1 SGHRS and CDR2 YFSETQ. CDR3 loop: CASSLDPGGELFF. The CDR3 bases are TGCGCCAGCAGCTTGGATCCGGGCGGGGAGCTGTTTTTT.

Many counts were recorded for this clonotype. The chain has TRBV7-9 and TRBJ2-1; TRBD1 is a possible D gene (5 bases). Germline V gene data show CDR1 as SEHNR and CDR2 as FQNEAQ (reference sequence). Trimming shortened V by 5 bases and J by 6 bases, and 17 bases separated the two germline ends. The CDR3 runs 15 residues. The CDR3 DNA reads as TGTGCCAGCAGCCCGAAGATCAGGGTGGGCAATGAGCAGTTCTTC. Its translation is CASSPKIRVGNEQFF.

This clonotype has a handful of counts. The rearrangement joins TRBV27 to TRBJ1-1; TRBD1 matches 7 bases. This CDR3 region has 15 residues. The V segment lost 6 bases and the J segment 4 bases; nucleotides outside the gene matches: 11. Germline CDR1 MNHEY, CDR2 SMNVEV (reference sequence). The CDR3 region is CASRYQGGAGTEAFF. CDR3 bases: TGTGCCAGCAGATATCAAGGGGGCGCGGGCACTGAAGCTTTCTTT.

This clonotype was recorded a few times. The chain is built from TRBV18 and TRBJ2-1, with D possibly being TRBD1 or TRBD2 (5 bases each). The CDR3 sequence is 14 residues long. CDR1 and CDR2 (germline): KGHSH, LQKENI. V dropped 4 bases and J dropped 6 bases, with 13 bases sitting between them. CDR3 region: CASSLGTAFNEQFF. CDR3 in DNA: TGTGCCAGCTCACTGGGGACCGCTTTCAATGAGCAGTTCTTC. The entire variable domain, with the rest obtained from reference TRBV18 and TRBJ2-1, is as follows: NAGVMQNPRHLVRRRGQEARLRCSPMKGHSHVYWYRQLPEEGLKFMVYLQKENIIDESGMPKERFSAEFPKEGPSILRIQQVVRGDSAAYFCASSLGTAFNEQFFGPGTRLTVL.

This clonotype was counted a few times. The rearrangement links TRBV5-1 to TRBJ2-3; TRBD2 matches 11 bases. CDR1 is SGHRS, CDR2 YFSETQ, per germline. V was pared by 5 bases and J by 5 bases, with 4 bases of the junction left unmatched. The CDR3 length is 14 residues. In DNA, the CDR3 is TGCGCCAGCAGACTAGCGGGGGTACGAGATACGCAGTATTTT. Its protein product is CASRLAGVRDTQYF.

This chain links TRBV6-1 with TRBJ2-4, with 7 bases identical to TRBD1. Germline trimming cut 2 bases from V and 0 bases from J; bases unmatched to any gene: 4. The V gene's germline CDR1 is MNHNS and CDR2 SASEGT. The CDR3 is made up of 16 amino acids. DNA for the CDR3: TGTGCCAGCAGTGAAACCGGGACAGTAGCCAAAAACATTCAGTACTTC. This encodes CASSETGTVAKNIQYF.

A few counts support this clonotype. V and J are TRBV5-5 and TRBJ1-2; D gene uncertain. V was shortened by 3 bases and J by 3 bases, with 18 bases between the two germline ends. The length of the CDR3 is 16 residues. Looked up from germline, CDR1 is SGHKS and CDR2 is YYEKEE (reference sequence). CDR3 amino acids: CASSSEPVADYYGYTF. The CDR3 DNA reads TGTGCCAGCAGCTCCGAACCCGTGGCAGACTACTATGGCTACACCTTC.

This sequence joins TRBV27 and TRBJ2-7, with D possibly matching TRBD1 (6 bases). V was cut by 0 bases and J by 2 bases, with 8 bases left in between. The CDR3 is 14 amino acids. CDR1 MNHEY and CDR2 SMNVEV come from the germline V gene (reference sequence). The CDR3 coding sequence is TGTGCCAGCAGTTTATCCCGGACAGCCTACGAGCAGTACTTC. Amino acids: CASSLSRTAYEQYF.

The chain links TRBV3-1 to TRBJ2-5; tentative D call: TRBD2 (5 bases). Trimming removed 0 bases at V and 3 bases at J, with 8 bases between. The CDR3 loop spans 14 amino acids. CDR1 is LGHDT and CDR2 is YNNKEL in the germline V gene (reference sequence). DNA of the CDR3: TGTGCCAGCAGCCAAGAATACGGGGAAGAGACCCAGTACTTC. Its protein is CASSQEYGEETQYF.

The chain couples TRBV7-9 to TRBJ2-1; 7 bases map to TRBD1. The ends lost 5 bases at V and 3 bases at J; junction bases unmatched: 7. The CDR3 consists of 15 residues. Germline CDR1 is SEHNR and CDR2 is FQNEAQ (reference sequence). In nucleotides, the CDR3 is TGTGCCAGCAGCGCACGGGACAGACACTACAATGAGCAGTTCTTC. This translates into CASSARDRHYNEQFF.

The chain is built from TRBV2 and TRBJ2-1; 9 nucleotides agree with TRBD2. The V gene end was trimmed by 7 bases and the J gene end by 8 bases; junction bases not matched to a gene: 9. This CDR3 region has 14 residues. CDR1 is SNHLY and CDR2 is FYNNEI in the germline V gene. CDR3 sequence reads: CASISISGSYEQFF. The CDR3 DNA sequence: TGTGCCAGCATAAGCATTAGCGGGAGCTATGAGCAGTTCTTC.

This clonotype turned up a few times. The chain carries TRBV7-8 and TRBJ2-1; D is possibly TRBD2 (5 bases). Trimming pared 1 base from V and 7 bases from J, leaving 11 bases between. CDR1 SGHVS and CDR2 FQNEAQ come from the germline V gene. There are 14 residues in the CDR3. CDR3 amino acids: CASSLGVLANEQFF. The CDR3 coding sequence is TGTGCCAGCAGCTTAGGAGTTCTAGCAAATGAGCAGTTCTTC.

This clonotype was counted between two and nine times. V usage is TRBV6-2 or TRBV6-3 and J usage is TRBJ2-3; D ambiguous. Germline-derived CDR1 and CDR2 are MNHEY and SVGEGT. Deletions cut 5 bases from V and 2 bases from J, with 8 bases between. The CDR3 contains 13 residues. The CDR3 nucleotides read TGTGCCAGCAGTGGTGAATTCACAGATACGCAGTATTTT. It codes for CASSGEFTDTQYF.

The sample holds a few counts of this clonotype. The chain carries TRBV28 and TRBJ2-2; D is perhaps TRBD1 (5 bases). The germline V gene has CDR1 MDHEN and CDR2 SYDVKM. The CDR3 is made up of 17 amino acids. Trimming took 1 base from V and 1 from J, leaving 13 bases between them. The CDR3 nucleotides are TGTGCCAGCAGTTTATTAGGCCGGCAGGGGAACACCGGGGAGCTGTTTTTT. Amino acids: CASSLLGRQGNTGELFF. The full variable domain, in which reference TRBV28 and TRBJ2-2 provide the parts outside the CDR3, is DVKVTQSSRYLVKRTGEKVFLECVQDMDHENMFWYRQDPGLGLRLIYFSYDVKMKEKGDIPEGYSVSREKKERFSLILESASTNQTSMYLCASSLLGRQGNTGELFFGEGSRLTVL.